The 7 T cell receptor beta chains below all came from one sample that was sequenced in a study of T cell repertoires in cytomegalovirus infection. MiXCR was run by TCRdb on the reads, yielding one entry per CDR3 protein. This sample has around 320,000 distinct CDR3 sequences, with more than 9% found just once. Material: PBMCs. These receptors were collected from a human donor in good health (CMV status not recorded). Some clones in this sample may be carry-over from other donors' samples.

This clonotype was counted ten times or more. CDR3 in amino acids: CASSLLQIGEAFF. CDR3 coding DNA: TGTGCCAGCAGCTTATTACAGATAGGCGAAGCTTTCTTT. V and J are TRBV7-2 and TRBJ1-1; D call uncertain. The CDR3 is made up of 13 amino acids. V lost 2 bases and J 8 bases, leaving 12 bases between the germline ends. Germline CDR1 is SGHTA and CDR2 is FQGNSA.

The rearrangement uses TRBV30 and TRBJ2-1; D is unresolved. Trimming shortened V by 2 bases and J by 4 bases, and 6 bases separated the two germline ends. CDR3 length: 12 amino acids. The germline V gene encodes CDR1 GTSNPN and CDR2 SVGIG (reference sequence). Here the CDR3 DNA reads TGTGCCTGGAGTCGAGGATACAATGAGCAGTTCTTC. As protein: CAWSRGYNEQFF.

CDR3 sequence: CSARDLAGLAGGESSYNEQFF. The CDR3 nucleotides read TGCAGTGCTAGAGATCTTGCGGGACTAGCGGGGGGCGAGAGCTCCTACAATGAGCAGTTCTTC. The chain links TRBV20-1 to TRBJ2-1, with TRBD2 matching over 15 bases. This CDR3 comprises 21 residues. Trimming at V came to 0 bases and at J to 0 bases, leaving 12 bases not matched to a gene. The germline V gene has CDR1 DFQATT and CDR2 SNEGSKA (reference sequence).

This rearrangement joins TRBV18 to TRBJ2-1; D unresolved. The V end lost 3 bases, the J end lost 9 bases, and 12 bases lay between the germline ends. Germline lookup yields CDR1 KGHSH and CDR2 LQKENI. CDR3 size: 13 residues. The CDR3 sequence: CASSPKGSGEQFF. For the CDR3, the DNA is TGTGCCAGCTCACCGAAGGGTTCCGGTGAGCAGTTCTTC. Variable domain in full (rest from reference TRBV18 and TRBJ2-1): NAGVMQNPRHLVRRRGQEARLRCSPMKGHSHVYWYRQLPEEGLKFMVYLQKENIIDESGMPKERFSAEFPKEGPSILRIQQVVRGDSAAYFCASSPKGSGEQFFGPGTRLTVL.

This clonotype was seen ten or more times. This chain joins TRBV7-3 and TRBJ2-5; possibly TRBD2 for D (6 bases). V gave up 5 bases and J gave up 4 bases, with 11 bases separating them. Germline V gives CDR1 SGHTA, CDR2 FQGTGA. CDR3 length: 13 amino acids. The CDR3 nucleotides are TGTGCCAGCAGCCCGGGGGTGATAGAGACCCAGTACTTC. Amino acid sequence: CASSPGVIETQYF.

The chain combines TRBV12-3 or TRBV12-4 with TRBJ1-4; D is undetermined. V lost 3 bases and J 8 bases, leaving 13 bases between the germline ends. The CDR3 runs 14 residues. The CDR3 DNA follows: TGTGCCAGCAGTTTTGAAGGGTCGCGGGAAAAACTGTTTTTT. Translating gives CASSFEGSREKLFF.

This clonotype was picked up many times. The chain couples TRBV4-2 to TRBJ2-3; D not resolved. The CDR3 runs to 14 residues. Per the germline V gene, CDR1 is LGHNA and CDR2 is YNFKEQ. The germline V and J ends were trimmed by 3 bases and 1 base, with 8 bases remaining between them. Here the CDR3 reads CASSQMPGTDTQYF. The CDR3 coding sequence is TGTGCCAGCAGCCAGATGCCGGGCACAGATACGCAGTATTTT.